Listed here are 4 T cell receptor beta chains from one sample, sequenced in a study of blood T cell repertoires in COVID-19. Sequencing was performed with immunoSEQ multiplex PCR; in TCRdb, only in-frame clones are kept and a portion is missing. The table includes about 80,000 clones, about four fifths detected once. The sequencing sample was made of peripheral blood. These receptors were collected from an elderly man with active or convalescent COVID-19.

This clone was found once. This chain links TRBV21-1 with TRBJ1-6; the listed D gene, TRBD1, was not tested against the DNA. TRBV21-1 counts as a pseudogene. The CDR3 is made up of 18 amino acids. The CDR3 sequence is CASRVPPTGRWWDTPLHF. The CDR3 coding sequence is TGTGCCAGCAGAGTCCCCCCCACAGGGCGGTGGTGGGATACACCCCTCCACTTT.

This chain links TRBV5-8 with TRBJ1-3, with a possible D match to TRBD1 (5 bases). The CDR3 extends over 17 amino acids. Germline V gene data show CDR1 as SGHTS and CDR2 as YDEGEE. V was shortened by 1 base and J by 2 bases, with 16 bases between the two germline ends. The CDR3 region is CASSLRGTPGPGNTIYF. As DNA, the CDR3 is TGTGCCAGCAGCTTGAGGGGCACGCCAGGGCCTGGAAACACCATATATTTT.

V and J are TRBV6-5 and TRBJ1-2; unclear D gene. The germline gives CDR1 MNHEY, CDR2 SVGAGI. Deletions cut 4 bases from V and 9 bases from J, with 9 bases between. The CDR3 spans 11 residues. The CDR3 DNA is TGTGCCAGCAGTTCTGGGAGCCGCTACACCTTC. It yields the protein CASSSGSRYTF.

This chain uses TRBV7-9 with TRBJ2-5, with a weak D call TRBD2 (6 bases). Between the trimmed V and J ends, which lost 5 bases and 5 bases, there was a span of 15 bases. CDR3 length: 14 residues. Germline values: CDR1 SEHNR, CDR2 FQNEAQ (reference sequence). For the CDR3, the DNA is TGTGCCAGCAGCCCCCCCTGGCTAGCGGAGACCCAGTACTTC. Its protein product is CASSPPWLAETQYF.